The 30 T cell receptor beta chains listed next were all sequenced from one sample in a study of patients and donors after allogeneic stem cell transplantation. TCRdb itself ran the RT-PCR reads through MiXCR, one entry per CDR3 protein. The table shows about a million distinct CDR3 sequences, with about a sixth occurring only once. The sample taken for sequencing was blood, either unsorted or a sorted T cell fraction (not recorded which). All receptors come from a human donor who was either an allogeneic HSCT recipient or a stem cell or donor lymphocyte infusion donor (not recorded which). It is not recorded whose cells these are; they may come from a transplant donor.

This clonotype was counted between two and nine times. This CDR3 reads CASSTSPGLAATDTQYF. The CDR3 DNA sequence: TGTGCCAGCAGCACATCGCCGGGACTAGCGGCCACAGATACGCAGTATTTT. The genes are TRBV7-9 and TRBJ2-3, with TRBD2 matching 11 bases. Unmatched junction bases numbered 9, after V lost 5 bases and J lost 2 bases. CDR1 is SEHNR, CDR2 FQNEAQ, per germline (reference sequence). This CDR3 has 17 residues.

The sample holds a few counts of this clonotype. This chain joins TRBV20-1 and TRBJ1-2, with 8 nucleotides matching TRBD1. The CDR3 contains 15 residues. Germline CDR1 is DFQATT and CDR2 is SNEGSKA (reference sequence). Unmatched junction bases numbered 10, after V lost 1 base and J lost 6 bases. The CDR3, as DNA: TGCAGTGCTAGAGGGGGCCGTGTGACAGGGGATGGCTACACCTTC. Translation: CSARGGRVTGDGYTF.

This clonotype was observed many times. The chain uses TRBV25-1 and TRBJ2-5; D not certain. Trimming shortened V by 1 base and J by 5 bases, and 11 bases separated the two germline ends. The CDR3 has 14 amino acids. The germline V gene encodes CDR1 MGHDK and CDR2 SYGVNS. The CDR3 DNA reads TGTGCCAGCAGTGAATCCGGTGGATACGAGACCCAGTACTTC. Its protein product is CASSESGGYETQYF.

This clonotype appeared a few times. The V gene is TRBV20-1, the J gene TRBJ2-5; 9 bases map to TRBD2. J gave up 5 bases and V 4 bases, and 11 bases lay outside the gene matches. Germline CDR1 reads DFQATT; CDR2 reads SNEGSKA (reference sequence). CDR3 length: 15 residues. The CDR3 coding sequence is TGCAGTGCTACCTTTGCGGGGGGGGCCGTCGAGACCCAGTACTTC. Protein: CSATFAGGAVETQYF.

This clonotype was seen a handful of times. The V gene is TRBV29-1, the J gene TRBJ2-7; TRBD2 matches 10 bases. This CDR3 comprises 14 residues. Germline values: CDR1 SQVTM, CDR2 ANQGSEA. After removal of 5 bases from V and 5 bases from J, the junction contained 9 bases not matched to a gene. The CDR3 DNA reads as TGCAGCGTTAAAGCGGGAGGGCCTTGGGACGAGCAGTACTTC. It specifies CSVKAGGPWDEQYF.

There are a few counts of this clonotype. The J gene is TRBJ2-1, the V gene TRBV11-2; 11 bases map to TRBD2. Germline CDR1 and CDR2: SGHAT and FQNNGV. V trimming: 6 bases; J trimming: 0 bases; junction bases outside the gene matches: 10. The CDR3 extends over 18 amino acids. The CDR3 DNA is TGTGCCAGCAGGTGGCTAGCGGGAGGCCAGAGCTCCTACAATGAGCAGTTCTTC. Protein sequence: CASRWLAGGQSSYNEQFF.

The rearrangement uses TRBV20-1 and TRBJ2-7, with D possibly being TRBD1 (5 bases). CDR3 length equals 16 residues. Germline V gives CDR1 DFQATT, CDR2 SNEGSKA (reference sequence). V was cut by 0 bases and J by 2 bases, with 17 bases left in between. CDR3 amino acids: CSARDRVDSGTYEQYF. The CDR3 nucleotides are TGCAGTGCTAGAGATCGGGTCGACAGTGGCACCTACGAGCAGTACTTC.

This clonotype turned up a few times. The rearrangement joins TRBV12-3 or TRBV12-4 to TRBJ2-1; maybe TRBD2 (6 bases). V shed 5 bases and J shed 3 bases, with 23 bases lying between them. This CDR3 has 18 residues. This CDR3 is CASSPSRGGGVIYNEQFF. In DNA form, the CDR3 reads TGTGCCAGCAGTCCCAGCCGGGGTGGCGGGGTTATCTACAATGAGCAGTTCTTC.

This clonotype was seen at least ten times. V gene TRBV4-3 combines with J gene TRBJ1-3; perhaps TRBD1 as D (6 bases). The germline V gene encodes CDR1 LGHNA and CDR2 YSLEER. Deletions cut 3 bases from V and 1 base from J, with 10 bases between. The CDR3 totals 15 residues. The chain's CDR3 is CASSQLTGSGNTIYF. The CDR3 bases are TGCGCCAGCAGCCAGCTTACAGGGTCTGGAAACACCATATATTTT.

This clonotype has more than one count but fewer than ten. The chain has TRBV3-1 and TRBJ1-2; D unclear. Germline V gene lookup returns CDR1 LGHDT and CDR2 YNNKEL (reference sequence). The CDR3 covers 15 residues. V was clipped by 0 bases and J by 5 bases, with 13 bases between them. The CDR3 region has the DNA TGTGCCAGCAGCCAAGATCTCGGCAGGCTGTATGGCTACACCTTC. It yields the protein CASSQDLGRLYGYTF.

This clonotype was recorded a few times. The chain combines TRBV9 with TRBJ2-1; maybe TRBD2 (6 bases). CDR1 is SGDLS and CDR2 is YYNGEE in the germline V gene. V was shortened by 0 bases and J by 9 bases, with 16 bases between the two germline ends. The CDR3 spans 15 residues. This CDR3 is CASSVASTSSGEQFF. CDR3 in DNA: TGTGCCAGCAGCGTAGCTTCGACTAGTAGCGGTGAGCAGTTCTTC.

The chain couples TRBV7-2 to TRBJ2-4; TRBD1 agrees at 9 bases. CDR1 SGHTA and CDR2 FQGNSA come from the germline V gene. V shed 5 bases and J 6 bases; nucleotides not matched to a gene: 8. The CDR3 totals 15 residues. CDR3 bases: TGTGCCAGCAGCGCCCCGACAGGGGGGGGAAACATTCAGTACTTC. It codes for CASSAPTGGGNIQYF.

This clonotype has only a few counts. The genes are TRBV9 and TRBJ2-3; unclear D gene. V gave up 2 bases and J gave up 2 bases, with 9 bases separating them. Germline-derived CDR1 and CDR2 are SGDLS and YYNGEE. The CDR3 has 14 residues. CDR3 sequence reads: CASSVESLTDTQYF. The CDR3, as DNA: TGTGCCAGCAGCGTGGAGAGCCTCACAGATACGCAGTATTTT.

V and J are TRBV5-1 and TRBJ2-1; D unclear. In germline, CDR1 is SGHRS, CDR2 YFSETQ. There are 12 residues in the CDR3. V dropped 1 base and J dropped 7 bases, with 6 bases sitting between them. CDR3 sequence: CASSLWANEQFF. The CDR3 nucleotides are TGCGCCAGCAGCTTGTGGGCAAATGAGCAGTTCTTC.

This clonotype came up a few times. The chain has TRBV3-1 and TRBJ1-6; 8 bases line up with TRBD1. Trimming took 3 bases from V and 7 from J; bases not matched to a gene: 5. From germline, CDR1 is LGHDT and CDR2 YNNKEL (reference sequence). The CDR3 length is 15 residues. CDR3 DNA: TGTGCCAGCAGCCATAGACAGGGGAAGAATTCACCCCTCCACTTT. Protein sequence: CASSHRQGKNSPLHF.

This chain connects TRBV20-1 to TRBJ2-3; TRBD2 matches 11 bases. Germline V CDR1 and CDR2: DFQATT, SNEGSKA (reference sequence). J gave up 5 bases and V 1 base, and 5 bases lay outside the gene matches. The CDR3 loop spans 15 amino acids. This CDR3 is CSARVAGGPRDTQYF. DNA for the CDR3: TGCAGTGCTAGAGTAGCGGGAGGGCCGAGAGATACGCAGTATTTT.

The chain carries TRBV27 and TRBJ2-5; D is uncertain. The CDR3 is 13 residues long. The V gene lost 4 bases and the J gene lost 3 bases, with 9 bases spanning the gap. CDR1 MNHEY and CDR2 SMNVEV come from the germline V gene (reference sequence). DNA for the CDR3: TGTGCCAGCAGTTCCCGGATGAAAGAGACCCAGTACTTC. Protein sequence: CASSSRMKETQYF.

The chain couples TRBV6-2 or TRBV6-3 to TRBJ1-5, with D possibly TRBD1 on 5 matching bases. The CDR3 consists of 16 residues. Germline CDR1 and CDR2: MNHEY and SVGEGT. Trimming took off 4 bases at V and 4 bases at J, with 17 bases between the two ends. The CDR3 DNA sequence: TGTGCCAGCAGTTCCTCCTCCAGGGTCGTTAATCAGCCCCAGCATTTT. It encodes CASSSSSRVVNQPQHF.

The J gene is TRBJ2-7, the V gene TRBV12-3 or TRBV12-4, with D perhaps TRBD1 (6 bases). The V and J ends lost 2 bases and 5 bases respectively, with 10 bases between them. This CDR3 region has 13 residues. CDR3 DNA sequence: TGTGCCAGCAGTTTAATTCCAGGGGACGAGCAGTACTTC. Its translation: CASSLIPGDEQYF.

The genes are TRBV11-2 and TRBJ2-7; a weak D match, TRBD1 (6 bases). V was pared by 6 bases and J by 6 bases, with 18 bases between. This CDR3 spans 14 amino acids. The germline gives CDR1 SGHAT, CDR2 FQNNGV. CDR3 residues: CASRVDRRWGEQYF. CDR3 coding DNA: TGTGCCAGCAGAGTCGACAGGAGGTGGGGCGAGCAGTACTTC.

This clonotype was observed a handful of times. V usage is TRBV5-6 and J usage is TRBJ1-2, with D perhaps TRBD1 (5 bases). CDR3 length: 11 amino acids. Trimming took off 5 bases at V and 7 bases at J, with 9 bases between the two ends. Germline assignment: CDR1 SGHDT and CDR2 YYEEEE. The CDR3 region is CASRDSAGYTF. The CDR3 nucleotides read TGTGCCAGCAGAGACAGCGCTGGCTACACCTTC.

This clonotype was detected only once. The chain links TRBV18 to TRBJ2-5; D is possibly TRBD1 (6 bases). CDR3 length: 15 residues. Germline V gene lookup returns CDR1 KGHSH and CDR2 LQKENI. Trimming stripped 2 bases from V and 0 bases from J, with 10 bases between. The CDR3 protein is CASSPGQGYQETQYF. In DNA, the CDR3 is TGTGCCAGCTCACCAGGGCAGGGGTACCAAGAGACCCAGTACTTC.

This clonotype was picked up a small number of times. The chain couples TRBV4-1 to TRBJ1-1; D perhaps matches TRBD1 (6 bases). CDR3 size: 14 residues. Germline CDR1 reads MGHRA; CDR2 reads YSYEKL. V lost 1 base, J lost 5 bases, and 11 bases lay in between. CDR3: CASSQVGAGTEAFF. As DNA, the CDR3 is TGCGCCAGCAGCCAAGTGGGGGCAGGGACTGAAGCTTTCTTT.

The V call is TRBV6-4, the J call TRBJ2-3; 10 nucleotides match TRBD2. Germline CDR1 MRHNA, CDR2 SNTAGT. The CDR3 loop spans 15 amino acids. Losses at the gene ends were 4 bases for V and 6 bases for J; bases not matched to a gene: 7. In DNA form, the CDR3 reads TGTGCCAGCAGTGGAAGAGCGGGAGGGCCGGATACGCAGTATTTT. This encodes CASSGRAGGPDTQYF.

The table lists this clonotype with a few counts. The chain employs TRBV10-3 and TRBJ2-7; D call uncertain. The CDR3 totals 15 residues. V gave up 5 bases and J gave up 2 bases, with 16 bases separating them. Germline assignment: CDR1 ENHRY and CDR2 SYGVKD. In DNA, the CDR3 is TGTGCCATCAGTATCGGAGCTCCCGGTGCCTACGAGCAGTACTTC. This translates into CAISIGAPGAYEQYF.

The chain couples TRBV27 to TRBJ1-5; 11 bases are a match to TRBD1. The CDR3 covers 15 residues. J gave up 4 bases and V 5 bases, and 4 bases lay outside the gene matches. The germline gives CDR1 MNHEY, CDR2 SMNVEV (reference sequence). CDR3 coding DNA: TGTGCCAGCAGTACCGGGACAGGGGGAAATCAGCCCCAGCATTTT. Translated, it gives CASSTGTGGNQPQHF.

In this sample, this clonotype turned up a few times. The chain combines TRBV20-1 with TRBJ2-7; 8 bases fit TRBD1. CDR3 length equals 13 residues. Per the germline V gene, CDR1 is DFQATT and CDR2 is SNEGSKA (reference sequence). The junction had 7 bases not matched to a gene; V was cut back by 5 bases and J by 4 bases. The CDR3 bases are TGCAGTGCTCCCCGGACAGGGACGTACGAGCAGTACTTC. Translated, it gives CSAPRTGTYEQYF.

This clonotype has more than one count but fewer than ten. The V gene is TRBV6-2 or TRBV6-3, the J gene TRBJ2-3; D is perhaps TRBD1 (8 bases). The CDR3 sequence is 15 residues long. Germline V gene lookup returns CDR1 MNHEY and CDR2 SVGEGT. Trimming removed 7 bases from V and 9 bases from J, with 23 bases in between. CDR3 protein: CASTQGGGPLRTQYF. The CDR3 DNA reads TGTGCCAGCACACAGGGGGGGGGGCCTCTCCGGACGCAGTATTTT.

This clonotype has just a few counts. This rearrangement joins TRBV5-1 to TRBJ1-1; D might be TRBD1 (6 bases). Trimming cost V 1 base and J 1 base, with 14 bases left between them. This CDR3 has 16 amino acids. Germline-derived CDR1 and CDR2 are SGHRS and YFSETQ. CDR3 protein: CASSLKGGPPNTEAFF. The CDR3 DNA is TGCGCCAGCAGCTTGAAGGGGGGCCCTCCGAACACTGAAGCTTTCTTT.

The CDR3 region is CASSPRQGGQETQYF. Here the CDR3 DNA reads TGTGCCAGCTCACCCCGGCAGGGGGGGCAAGAGACCCAGTACTTC. The chain combines TRBV18 with TRBJ2-5; D might be TRBD1 or TRBD2, each matching 7 bases. There are 15 residues in the CDR3. The V end was cut by 3 bases, the J end by 2 bases, with 13 bases between. In germline, CDR1 is KGHSH, CDR2 LQKENI.